These 24 T cell receptor beta chains were all obtained from the same sample, sequenced in a study of blood T cell repertoires in COVID-19. Produced via immunoSEQ multiplex PCR; TCRdb's table is partial and in-frame only. The data show about 300,000 clones, under 90% seen once. The specimen sequenced was PBMCs or T cells enriched from blood (not recorded which). These receptors all come from a man aged 25 to 45 who had recovered from COVID-19.

The V gene is TRBV7-9, the J gene TRBJ2-2; D might be TRBD1 (6 bases). Germline loops: CDR1 SEHNR, CDR2 FQNEAQ (reference sequence). The V and J ends lost 6 bases and 7 bases respectively, with 12 bases between them. This CDR3 has 13 amino acids. This chain's CDR3 is CASSPQGLGELFF. The CDR3 DNA follows: TGTGCCAGCAGTCCACAGGGTCTCGGGGAGCTGTTTTTT. The full variable domain, rest sourced from reference TRBV7-9 and TRBJ2-2, is DTGVSQNPRHKITKRGQNVTFRCDPISEHNRLYWYRQTLGQGPEFLTYFQNEAQLEKSRLLSDRFSAERPKGSFSTLEIQRTEQGDSAMYLCASSPQGLGELFFGEGSRLTVL.

The rearrangement uses TRBV7-9 and TRBJ1-1; 10 nucleotides match TRBD1. Germline V CDR1 and CDR2: SEHNR, FQNEAQ (reference sequence). V was pared by 6 bases and J by 5 bases, with 6 bases of the junction left unmatched. The CDR3 has 14 amino acids. The chain's CDR3 is CASRLTGGRTEAFF. The CDR3 DNA reads TGTGCCAGCAGATTGACAGGGGGCAGGACTGAAGCTTTCTTT.

The chain employs TRBV10-2 and TRBJ1-5, with a possible D match to TRBD1 (6 bases). Germline V lookup: CDR1 WSHSY, CDR2 SAAADI. Trimming removed 2 bases from V and 5 bases from J, with 13 bases in between. CDR3 length equals 15 residues. CDR3 in amino acids: CASSETRTAYQPQHF. CDR3 nucleotides: TGCGCCAGCAGTGAGACCCGGACAGCTTATCAGCCCCAGCATTTT.

V usage is TRBV5-4 and J usage is TRBJ2-3; D not certain. With 4 bases removed from V and 4 bases from J, the gap between germline ends came to 7 bases. The CDR3 length is 12 residues. CDR1 SGHNT and CDR2 YYREEE come from the germline V gene (reference sequence). The CDR3 DNA follows: TGTGCCAGCAGCATCTATTCAGATACGCAGTATTTT. As protein: CASSIYSDTQYF.

This clone has a handful of counts. This chain uses TRBV27 with TRBJ2-2; 8 bases agree with TRBD1. This CDR3 has 18 amino acids. The V gene's germline CDR1 is MNHEY and CDR2 SMNVEV (reference sequence). With 0 bases clipped from V and 0 bases from J, the junction kept 6 bases outside the gene matches. The CDR3, as DNA: TGTGCCAGCAGTTTATCACCGGGACAGGCAACGAACACCGGGGAGCTGTTTTTT. Its protein product is CASSLSPGQATNTGELFF.

The rearrangement links TRBV27 to TRBJ2-1, with 11 bases aligning to TRBD2. With 7 bases clipped from V and 7 bases from J, the junction kept 9 bases outside the gene matches. This CDR3 is 15 amino acids long. Germline assignment: CDR1 MNHEY and CDR2 SMNVEV (reference sequence). CDR3 region: CASTWGTSGRNEQFF. In DNA, the CDR3 is TGTGCCAGCACTTGGGGGACTAGCGGTCGTAATGAGCAGTTCTTC.

This sequence joins TRBV14 and TRBJ2-1; D is unresolved. Germline V gene sequence: CDR1 SGHDN, CDR2 FVKESK. V gave up 0 bases and J gave up 3 bases, with 9 bases separating them. The CDR3 has 15 residues. DNA of the CDR3: TGTGCCAGCAGCCAAGATAGCAGTTACTACAATGAGCAGTTCTTC. This encodes CASSQDSSYYNEQFF. Filled out from reference TRBV14 and TRBJ2-1, the complete variable domain reads EAGVTQFPSHSVIEKGQTVTLRCDPISGHDNLYWYRRVMGKEIKFLLHFVKESKQDESGMPNNRFLAERTGGTYSTLKVQPAELEDSGVYFCASSQDSSYYNEQFFGPGTRLTVL.

As for this clone: At one end the junction does not follow the germline gene, possibly because of a read error. The chain recombines TRBV10-3 with TRBJ1-1, with D unclear. Germline V CDR1 and CDR2: ENHRY, SYGVKD. The CDR3 consists of 13 residues. CDR3 loop: CASSLGGHTEAFF. CDR3 sequence (DNA): TGTGCCAGCAGTTTGGGAGGGCACACTGAAGCTTTCTTT.

The count of this clone is one. The chain uses TRBV7-6 and TRBJ2-3; 7 nucleotides line up with TRBD2. V was clipped by 5 bases and J by 4 bases; unmatched bases: 12. The germline V gene has CDR1 SGHVS and CDR2 FNYEAQ. The CDR3 runs to 16 residues. CDR3 residues: CASSTSGALGADTQYF. CDR3 sequence (DNA): TGTGCCAGCAGCACGAGCGGGGCCTTGGGGGCAGATACGCAGTATTTT.

This clone was picked up one time. The chain joins TRBV4-1 to TRBJ2-5, with 10 bases aligning to TRBD2. The CDR3 sequence is 17 residues long. V shed 0 bases and J 2 bases; nucleotides not matched to a gene: 6. From germline, CDR1 is MGHRA and CDR2 YSYEKL. For the CDR3, the DNA is TGCGCCAGCAGCCAAGATGAGAGCGGGGGGGAACAAGAGACCCAGTACTTC. The encoded protein is CASSQDESGGEQETQYF.

The chain carries TRBV6-1 and TRBJ2-7, with 7 nucleotides matching TRBD1. The CDR3 loop spans 15 amino acids. CDR1 and CDR2 (germline): MNHNS, SASEGT. V lost 3 bases to trimming and J lost 0 bases; unmatched junction nucleotides: 5. The CDR3 here is CASSEIQGDSYEQYF. CDR3 nucleotides: TGTGCCAGCAGTGAGATTCAGGGGGACTCCTACGAGCAGTACTTC.

This clone has just one count. The V call is TRBV5-1, the J call TRBJ1-1, with D possibly being TRBD1 (6 bases). The CDR3 length is 16 residues. Trimming shortened V by 6 bases and J by 0 bases, and 18 bases separated the two germline ends. Germline lookup yields CDR1 SGHRS and CDR2 YFSETQ. The CDR3 bases are TGCGCCAGCACCTACCTTGGGGGGGACATGAACACTGAAGCTTTCTTT. Amino acid sequence: CASTYLGGDMNTEAFF.

V gene TRBV11-3 combines with J gene TRBJ2-5, with D possibly being TRBD1 (6 bases). The V gene lost 5 bases and the J gene lost 7 bases, with 14 bases spanning the gap. This CDR3 has 13 amino acids. CDR1 SGHNT and CDR2 YENEEA come from the germline V gene. CDR3 amino acids: CASSQGTAGTQYF. Here the CDR3 DNA reads TGTGCCAGCAGCCAGGGGACCGCAGGGACCCAGTACTTC.

The chain couples TRBV18 to TRBJ2-5; 8 bases agree with TRBD2. V was clipped by 3 bases and J by 2 bases; unmatched bases: 2. Germline values: CDR1 KGHSH, CDR2 LQKENI. The CDR3 extends over 14 amino acids. CDR3 residues: CASSPGGAQETQYF. The CDR3 DNA is TGTGCCAGCTCACCCGGGGGGGCTCAAGAGACCCAGTACTTC.

The rearrangement links TRBV5-4 to TRBJ2-7; D might be TRBD2 (6 bases). Trimming pared 4 bases from V and 5 bases from J, leaving 13 bases between. Germline CDR1 and CDR2: SGHNT and YYREEE (reference sequence). CDR3 size: 13 residues. CDR3 DNA sequence: TGTGCCAGCAGCGGGGGAGGAAGGAACGAGCAGTACTTC. Translating it yields CASSGGGRNEQYF.

CDR3 bases: TGCGCCAGCAGCCAGGGCGTAGCGGGGTGGCAGTATTTT. Translation: CASSQGVAGWQYF. The chain carries TRBV4-1 and TRBJ2-3; TRBD2 agrees at 8 bases. The V gene end was trimmed by 3 bases and the J gene end by 11 bases; junction bases not matched to a gene: 7. The CDR3 runs 13 residues. Germline V lookup: CDR1 MGHRA, CDR2 YSYEKL.

V and J are TRBV6-5 and TRBJ1-1; the D gene is possibly TRBD1 (6 bases). V shed 4 bases and J shed 11 bases, with 14 bases lying between them. The germline CDR1 and CDR2 sequences are MNHEY and SVGAGI. The CDR3 runs to 12 residues. The CDR3 DNA reads TGTGCCAGCAGTTTCGCAGGGGTGGAGGCTTTCTTT. This codes for CASSFAGVEAFF.

The V call is TRBV28, the J call TRBJ2-1; 8 nucleotides agree with TRBD2. This CDR3 region has 13 residues. Losses at the gene ends were 8 bases for V and 8 bases for J; bases not matched to a gene: 8. Germline V gene data show CDR1 as MDHEN and CDR2 as SYDVKM. The CDR3 nucleotides are TGTGCCAGCCGGGGGGGGTTTCGGGATGAGCAGTTCTTC. As protein: CASRGGFRDEQFF.

The V call is TRBV6-1, the J call TRBJ2-5, with a possible D match to TRBD1 (5 bases). Per the germline V gene, CDR1 is MNHNS and CDR2 is SASEGT. This CDR3 is 16 amino acids long. Trimming left V 2 bases short and J 5 bases short, with 18 bases between. This chain's CDR3 is CASSEWAGRRPETQYF. CDR3 sequence (DNA): TGTGCCAGCAGTGAATGGGCAGGGCGCCGGCCCGAGACCCAGTACTTC.

The chain is built from TRBV11-3 and TRBJ2-1; 9 bases are shared with TRBD2. The CDR3 length is 16 residues. The V gene end was trimmed by 5 bases and the J gene end by 10 bases; junction bases not matched to a gene: 15. Per the germline V gene, CDR1 is SGHNT and CDR2 is YENEEA. The CDR3: CASSLRLAVNPGEQFF. As DNA, the CDR3 is TGTGCCAGCAGCCTAAGACTAGCGGTGAATCCGGGGGAGCAGTTCTTC.

In DNA form, the CDR3 reads TGTGCCAGCAGCTTAGTAGAAACTAATGAAAAACTGTTTTTT. Amino acids: CASSLVETNEKLFF. The chain employs TRBV7-8 and TRBJ1-4; D is unclear. Germline V gene lookup returns CDR1 SGHVS and CDR2 FQNEAQ. Trimming took off 1 base at V and 1 base at J, with 4 bases between the two ends. This CDR3 spans 14 amino acids.

This rearrangement joins TRBV18 to TRBJ2-7; TRBD2 matches 12 bases. The CDR3 extends over 15 amino acids. CDR1 is KGHSH and CDR2 is LQKENI in the germline V gene. Trimming removed 3 bases from V and 5 bases from J; junction bases left unmatched: 5. CDR3 coding DNA: TGTGCCAGCTCACCGCTACTAGCGGGAGGAGACGAGCAGTACTTC. Translation: CASSPLLAGGDEQYF.

The rearrangement links TRBV27 to TRBJ1-5; no clear D gene. Germline V CDR1 and CDR2: MNHEY, SMNVEV (reference sequence). The V and J ends lost 4 bases and 7 bases respectively, with 14 bases between them. The CDR3 runs to 14 residues. The CDR3 loop reads CASSSGVEYQPQHF. Written as DNA, the CDR3 is TGTGCCAGCAGTTCCGGCGTGGAGTACCAGCCCCAGCATTTT.

The chain couples TRBV6-5 to TRBJ2-3; the D is unclear. Germline lookup yields CDR1 MNHEY and CDR2 SVGAGI. Deletions cut 7 bases from V and 0 bases from J, with 14 bases between. CDR3 length: 15 amino acids. CDR3 sequence (DNA): TGTGCCAGCAAAAGAGGAGTTGCTAGCACAGATACGCAGTATTTT. This sequence encodes CASKRGVASTDTQYF.